The table lists the clone carrying this TCR beta chain with a few counts. The CDR3 spans 15 residues. Looked up from germline, CDR1 is SGHNT and CDR2 is YENEEA. The V segment lost 2 bases and the J segment 3 bases; nucleotides outside the gene matches: 3. The data derive from a study of regulatory T cells in long-lasting Graves disease. HTBI primers from iRepertoire and Arm-PCR of CDR3 regions yielded the TCR beta libraries. TCRdb re-called the multiplex PCR reads with MiXCR, one entry per CDR3 protein. The sample includes about 430,000 distinct CDR3 sequences, 15% of them seen just once. The time point: newly diagnosed GD, antithyroid drugs for less than 3 months. PBMC-derived RNA was used for the TCR library. The sample was also reused in another study, on T cells in Graves' hyperthyroidism and ophthalmopathy.

The chain joins TRBV11-3 to TRBJ2-7, with TRBD1 matching 11 bases. The sample in question was peripheral blood mononuclear cells (PBMCs), obtained at new diagnosis, from a patient treated with antithyroid drugs. The sequence derives from a woman between 35 and 50 years old with Graves disease. The CDR3 coding sequence is TGTGCCAGCAGCTTAAGGGACAGGGGGTACTACGAGCAGTACTTC. Encoded protein: CASSLRDRGYYEQYF.